This TCR beta chain was profiled in a study of OX40 agonist ivuxolimab in advanced cancers. Study in general: Patients' therapy was ivuxolimab, an antibody that acts as an agonist of OX40 (CD134).

TCRdb's copy holds only in-frame clones and misses some; the assay was immunoSEQ multiplex PCR. This sample has 83,000 or so clones; 80% to 90% occur once, and the top ten carry around 1.8%. Blood was sampled at baseline, cycle 4 day 1, and cycle 7 day 1. The germline V and J ends were trimmed by 4 bases and 6 bases, with 7 bases remaining between them. The CDR3 length is 12 residues. The germline gives CDR1 LNHDA, CDR2 SQIVND (reference sequence). The starting material was CD4+ or CD8+ T cells sorted from blood, obtained in a trial of the OX40 agonist ivuxolimab. This clonotype was sampled from an adult with an advanced solid tumor such as melanoma, head and neck, liver or kidney cancer. The chain is built from TRBV19 and TRBJ2-1; D unresolved. The CDR3: CASSNYLNEQFF. DNA for the CDR3: TGTGCCAGTAGTAACTACCTCAATGAGCAGTTCTTC. Full variable domain (rest looked up from reference TRBV19 and TRBJ2-1): DGGITQSPKYLFRKEGQNVTLSCEQNLNHDAMYWYRQDPGQGLRLIYYSQIVNDFQKGDIAEGYSVSREKKESFPLTVTSAQKNPTAFYLCASSNYLNEQFFGPGTRLTVL.